This T cell receptor beta chain stems from a study of blood T cell repertoires in COVID-19 (dated by TCRdb to about 2020). About the study as a whole: The collaborator samples originated in the United States, Italy and Spain and spanned the acute and convalescent phases of COVID-19. The material from the prospective study consisted of cDNA or gDNA derived from T cells, B-cell-depleted T cells, or PBMCs. The dataset comprised deeply sampled blood TCRbeta repertoires from subjects exposed to, actively infected with, or recovered from COVID-19. The repertoires were released in a freely available public database meant as a resource for research on the immune response to SARS-CoV-2. Samples were obtained from the ongoing ImmuneRACE study (first 160 participants) and from some 1,200 subjects provided by 6 global collaborators. Nearly every sample came with metadata listing a de-identified subject ID, COVID-19 status, age in years and sex. HLA class I and class II types, where available, came from metadata supplied by the sample provider rather than from assay-based typing.

At one collaborating source in Seattle, patients were enrolled during active infection and were followed longitudinally through the course of disease. Collaborating institutions collected whole blood in K2EDTA tubes following their own protocols. Collaborator samples were shipped for TCRbeta analysis as frozen whole blood, isolated PBMCs, or DNA extracted from either sample type. Notes on this clone: It lacks a known antigen. No base quality information exists; no much larger clone differs at one position.

The immunoSEQ Assay, a bias-controlled multiplex PCR, was used to amplify TCRbeta CDR3 regions from genomic DNA. On the authors' methods: The number of nucleated cells in each sample was estimated from the amplification of reference gene primers within the assay. To quantify the absolute abundance of each unique TCRbeta CDR3 rearrangement, sequence reads were collapsed and filtered. For each sample, productive Simpson clonality was calculated as the square root of Simpson's diversity index across productive rearrangements. The source is immuneACCESS, and TCRdb retained only in-frame sequences with V and J called. Part of the clones is not carried over; for the studies checked, unresolved V genes explain less than half of this, and the remainder is unexplained. Clonal size and the V and J genes are those of that table, whereas D and trimming came from the DNA. The sample table shows approximately 77,000 clones, and approximately 85% are seen once. The ten largest clones represent roughly 9.6% of the sample.

General findings and caveats noted by the study authors: The amount of clinical and demographic metadata varied by source and participant and was provided uncurated.

The source of this sequence is a man aged 50 or older with COVID-19, enrolled during active disease. The sample comprised peripheral blood.

The CDR3 region: CASSSRSSGRTDTQYF. The bases are TGTGCCAGCAGTTCCCGGTCTAGCGGGAGAACAGATACGCAGTATTTT. The rearranged chain carries TRBV6-2 or TRBV6-3 and TRBJ2-3; 10 of the junction bases match TRBD2. Its CDR3 holds 16 amino acids, cysteine through phenylalanine. Only the CDR3 DNA is retained, 48 bases long and in frame from the first base. Taken from the germline V gene, the CDR1 and CDR2 loops are MNHEY and SVGEGT. V is trimmed back by 4 bases and J by 3 bases, and the junction contains 7 bases that no gene match accounts for.